The clone carrying this T cell receptor beta chain showed up just a few times. Its antigen is currently unknown. RNA extraction and reverse transcription yielded cDNA as sequencing template. Method: immunoSEQ multiplex PCR; TCRdb's copy keeps in-frame clones and lacks some. The repertoire holds approximately 200,000 clones, with approximately 56% as singletons. The data were taken from a study of CD8+ T cells in alopecia areata. Background on the study: Treated patients took oral tofacitinib at 5 to 10 mg twice daily. Study-wide findings and caveats: Mice showed clearer TCR sharing than patients did, a gap that was possibly HLA-related. Clonality in lesional scalp, especially alopecia totalis/universalis, exceeded that of normal scalp.

Treatment reported: oral pan-JAK inhibitor, 5-10 mg twice daily. The germline CDR1 and CDR2 sequences are SQVTM and ANQGSEA. V trimming: 4 bases; J trimming: 1 base; junction bases outside the gene matches: 0. The CDR3 length is 13 residues. Source: CD4+ T cells sorted from blood, taken at week 4, from a patient treated with tofacitinib. The TCR sequence derives from a human donor with alopecia areata. The V call is TRBV29-1, the J call TRBJ2-5; the match to TRBD1 covers 10 bases. CDR3 sequence (DNA): TGCAGCGTTGGGACAGGGGGCCAAGAGACCCAGTACTTC. Translating it yields CSVGTGGQETQYF.